This T cell receptor (beta chain) was identified during a study of blood T cell repertoires in COVID-19. As for the study in general: Samples taken during acute and convalescent COVID-19 were collected in the United States, Italy and Spain.

Living in about two dozen US areas, the participants were between roughly 18 and 89 years of age. Profiling relied on immunoSEQ multiplex PCR, and the TCRdb table lists in-frame clones only, not all of them. Of about 140,000 clones detected, 78% appear once; the ten largest clones hold approximately 6%. V was clipped by 3 bases and J by 1 base, with 11 bases between them. CDR1 and CDR2 (germline): SGHRS, YFSETQ. The CDR3 extends over 15 amino acids. The sequence derives from a woman aged 45-65 years who had recovered from COVID-19. Sample: PBMCs or T cells enriched from blood (not recorded which). The rearrangement joins TRBV5-1 to TRBJ1-5, with D unclear. CDR3 protein: CASSYGGVSNQPQHF. The CDR3 bases are TGCGCCAGCAGCTACGGCGGGGTGAGCAATCAGCCCCAGCATTTT.